The clone carrying this TCR beta chain was observed a handful of times. Antigen specificity is unknown. This specimen belongs to a study of T cell repertoires in cytomegalovirus infection. Study background: CMV infection plus the matching HLA type was flagged by public TCR beta signatures.

Study-level points and caveats: CMV carriers having the relevant HLA were flagged by cumulative public TCR beta family frequency. In two of eight donors, the top clonotype was HLA-C-restricted CMV-specific.

The CDR3 has 14 residues. Trimming took 3 bases from V and 4 from J, leaving 10 bases between them. Germline assignment: CDR1 LNHDA and CDR2 SQIVND (reference sequence). Via MiXCR, TCRdb re-called the reads, giving one row per CDR3 protein. The sample yields about 130,000 distinct CDR3 sequences, roughly a quarter seen once. The sample consisted of PBMCs, sequenced either directly or after in vitro stimulation (not recorded which). The origin of this receptor is a human donor in good health (CMV status not recorded). Some clones in this sample may be carry-over from other donors' samples. The chain has TRBV19 and TRBJ2-1; D is possibly TRBD1 (6 bases). Written as DNA, the CDR3 is TGTGCCAGTAGTATCCGGGGACAATACAATGAGCAGTTCTTC. As protein: CASSIRGQYNEQFF.